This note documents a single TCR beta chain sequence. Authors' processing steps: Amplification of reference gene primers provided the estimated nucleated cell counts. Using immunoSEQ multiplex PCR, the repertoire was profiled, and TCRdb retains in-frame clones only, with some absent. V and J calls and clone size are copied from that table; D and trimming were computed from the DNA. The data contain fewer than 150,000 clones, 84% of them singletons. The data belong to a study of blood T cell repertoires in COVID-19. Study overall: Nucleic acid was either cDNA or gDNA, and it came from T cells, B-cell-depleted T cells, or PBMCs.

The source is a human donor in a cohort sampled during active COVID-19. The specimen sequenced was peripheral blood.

The CDR3 DNA is TGTGCCAGCAGCTTAGGCCGGGTTAACTATGGCTACACCTTC. Its protein product is CASSLGRVNYGYTF. J is TRBJ1-2 and V is TRBV13; no firm D call. This CDR3 has 14 residues. CDR1 is PRHDT, CDR2 FYEKMQ, per germline (reference sequence). The V and J ends lost 0 bases and 1 base respectively, with 6 bases between them.